This TCR beta chain is drawn from a study of blood T cell repertoires in COVID-19. Study overall: Recovered Cohort 3 donors showed two negative PCRs, clearance, or symptom resolution.

Sequenced by immunoSEQ multiplex PCR; TCRdb stores in-frame clones only, minus some. Of some 300,000 clones listed, 88% are singletons. Which cohort a participant joined came from the clinical history participants gave. CDR1 is LNHNV and CDR2 is YYDKDF in the germline V gene (reference sequence). This CDR3 region has 18 residues. J lost 3 bases, V lost 0 bases, and 10 bases had no gene match. This rearrangement joins TRBV15 to TRBJ2-7, with 11 positions matching TRBD2. The sequence derives from a woman aged 55 to 70 in a cohort exposed to, infected with or recovered from COVID-19 (not recorded which). Sequencing input: PBMCs or T cells enriched from blood (not recorded which). Here the CDR3 reads CATSRDALAGERNYEQYF. The DNA of the CDR3 is TGTGCCACCAGCAGAGATGCACTAGCGGGAGAGCGCAACTACGAGCAGTACTTC.